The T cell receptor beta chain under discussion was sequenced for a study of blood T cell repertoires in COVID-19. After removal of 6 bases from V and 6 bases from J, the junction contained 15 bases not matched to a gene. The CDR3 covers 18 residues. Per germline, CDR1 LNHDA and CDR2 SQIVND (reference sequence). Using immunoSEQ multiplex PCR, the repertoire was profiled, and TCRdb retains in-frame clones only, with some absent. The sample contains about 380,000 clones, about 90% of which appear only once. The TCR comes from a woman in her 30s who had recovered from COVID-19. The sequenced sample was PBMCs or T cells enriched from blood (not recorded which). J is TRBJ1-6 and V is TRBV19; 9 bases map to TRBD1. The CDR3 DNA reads TGTGCCAGTAGCCCCGGGACAGGGAATGGTTACGGTAATTCACCCCTCCACTTT. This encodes CASSPGTGNGYGNSPLHF.